The 3 T cell receptor beta chains reported below all come from one sample, sequenced in a study of blood T cell repertoires in COVID-19. The repertoire was sequenced with immunoSEQ multiplex PCR; TCRdb's copy has only in-frame clones and lacks some. The table lists roughly 46,000 clones, about 89% of them singletons. The source material was peripheral blood. The source of these receptors is a human donor in a cohort sampled during active COVID-19.

This chain connects TRBV4-1 to TRBJ2-1; D ambiguous. V was pared by 0 bases and J by 0 bases, with 9 bases between. Germline CDR1 is MGHRA and CDR2 is YSYEKL. The length of the CDR3 is 16 residues. For the CDR3, the DNA is TGCGCCAGCAGCCAAGAGACTGAGAGCTCCTACAATGAGCAGTTCTTC. Its protein is CASSQETESSYNEQFF.

V and J are TRBV28 and TRBJ2-5; D gene uncertain. V lost 7 bases, J lost 2 bases, and 14 bases lay in between. The CDR3 is 14 residues long. Germline loops: CDR1 MDHEN, CDR2 SYDVKM. The CDR3 nucleotides are TGTGCCAGCACCACCGGGTCAGCACAAGAGACCCAGTACTTC. It encodes CASTTGSAQETQYF.

The chain employs TRBV28 and TRBJ1-2, with a weak D call TRBD1 (6 bases). This CDR3 region has 14 residues. Germline CDR1 reads MDHEN; CDR2 reads SYDVKM. V was shortened by 10 bases and J by 0 bases, with 15 bases between the two germline ends. CDR3 DNA sequence: TGTGCCACCGATGGTCAGGGGACTAACTATGGCTACACCTTC. Protein product: CATDGQGTNYGYTF.